Sequencing of this T cell receptor (beta chain) was carried out in a study of shared clonotypes between healthy human individuals. Germline assignment: CDR1 SGHRS and CDR2 YFSETQ. This CDR3 spans 16 amino acids. The J segment lost 4 bases and the V segment lost 4 bases, leaving 5 bases of the junction unmatched. Approximately 87 million PBMCs went into genomic DNA for unsorted samples. There are a few counts of this clone. The sample contains more than one DNA sequence encoding this CDR3. Replicate PCRs for unsorted PBMC used approximately 320 ng DNA (roughly 29,000 T cell genomes). Using immunoSEQ multiplex PCR, the repertoire was profiled, and TCRdb retains in-frame clones only, with some absent. Seen here are more than 450,000 clones, about four fifths observed once, and the top ten hold 10% to 15%.

The clonotype originates from a woman aged 40 to 50 in good health. Some clones in this sample may be carry-over from other donors' samples. Sequenced input: PBMCs. V and J are TRBV5-1 and TRBJ2-1; 13 bases line up with TRBD2. The CDR3 loop reads CASSPRTSGRYNEQFF. DNA of the CDR3: TGCGCCAGCAGCCCCCGGACTAGCGGGAGATACAATGAGCAGTTCTTC.